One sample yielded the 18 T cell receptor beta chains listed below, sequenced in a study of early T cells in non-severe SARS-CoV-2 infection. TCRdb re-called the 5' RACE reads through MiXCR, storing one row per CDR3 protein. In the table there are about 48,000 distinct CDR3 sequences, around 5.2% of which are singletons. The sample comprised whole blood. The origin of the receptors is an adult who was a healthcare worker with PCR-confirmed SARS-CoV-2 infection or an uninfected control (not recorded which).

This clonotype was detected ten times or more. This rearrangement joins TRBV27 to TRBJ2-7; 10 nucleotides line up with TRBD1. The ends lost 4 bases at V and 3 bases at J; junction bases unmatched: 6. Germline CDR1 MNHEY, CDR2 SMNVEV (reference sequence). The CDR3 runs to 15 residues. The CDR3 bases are TGTGCCAGCAGTTATAACGGACAGGGGGGCTACGAGCAGTACTTC. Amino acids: CASSYNGQGGYEQYF.

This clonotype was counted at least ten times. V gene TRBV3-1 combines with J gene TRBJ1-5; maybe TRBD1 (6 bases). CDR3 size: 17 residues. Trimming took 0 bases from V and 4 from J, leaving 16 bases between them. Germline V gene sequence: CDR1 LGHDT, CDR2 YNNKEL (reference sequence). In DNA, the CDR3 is TGTGCCAGCAGCCAAGATATAGGACAGATGGGTAATCAGCCCCAGCATTTT. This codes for CASSQDIGQMGNQPQHF.

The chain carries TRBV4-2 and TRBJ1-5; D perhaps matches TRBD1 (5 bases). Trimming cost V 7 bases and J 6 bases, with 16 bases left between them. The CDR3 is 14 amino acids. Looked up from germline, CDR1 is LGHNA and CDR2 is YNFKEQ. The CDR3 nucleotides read TGTGCCAGCAATGATTGGGGGATAGGTCAGCCCCAGCATTTT. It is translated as CASNDWGIGQPQHF.

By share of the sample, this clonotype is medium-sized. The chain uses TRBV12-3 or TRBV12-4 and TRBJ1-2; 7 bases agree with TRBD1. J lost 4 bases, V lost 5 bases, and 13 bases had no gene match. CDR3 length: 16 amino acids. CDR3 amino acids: CASSTRAGGSPYGYTF. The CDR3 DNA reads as TGTGCCAGCAGTACTCGAGCAGGGGGATCCCCCTATGGCTACACCTTC.

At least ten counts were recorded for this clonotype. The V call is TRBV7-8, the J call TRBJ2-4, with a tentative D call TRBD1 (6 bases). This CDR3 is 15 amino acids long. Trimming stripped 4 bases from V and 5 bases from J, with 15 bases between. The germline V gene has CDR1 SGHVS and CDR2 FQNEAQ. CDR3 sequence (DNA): TGTGCCAGCAGCTCGGCGACAGGTCGCCAAAACATTCAGTACTTC. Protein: CASSSATGRQNIQYF.

The CDR3, as DNA: TGCAGCGTTACGGGGGGACAGGTGCAGTTCTTC. It yields the protein CSVTGGQVQFF. V and J are TRBV29-1 and TRBJ2-1; D is perhaps TRBD1 (8 bases). The CDR3 is 11 amino acids. The germline V and J ends were trimmed by 5 bases and 12 bases, with 14 bases remaining between them. Germline values: CDR1 SQVTM, CDR2 ANQGSEA.

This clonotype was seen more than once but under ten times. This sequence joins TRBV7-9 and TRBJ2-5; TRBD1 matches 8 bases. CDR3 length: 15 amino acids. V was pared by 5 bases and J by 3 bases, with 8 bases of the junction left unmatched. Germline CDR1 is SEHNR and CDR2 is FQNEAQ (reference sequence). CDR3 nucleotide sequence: TGTGCCAGCAGCCGCGTCCCGGGACAGGAAGAGACCCAGTACTTC. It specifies CASSRVPGQEETQYF.

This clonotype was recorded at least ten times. CDR3 DNA: TGTGCCAGCAGTTTACGGAGGGGGTTTCAGCCCCAGCATTTT. It codes for CASSLRRGFQPQHF. The chain recombines TRBV12-3 or TRBV12-4 with TRBJ1-5, with D tentatively TRBD1 (6 bases). This CDR3 has 14 amino acids. Trimming removed 2 bases at V and 6 bases at J, with 11 bases between.

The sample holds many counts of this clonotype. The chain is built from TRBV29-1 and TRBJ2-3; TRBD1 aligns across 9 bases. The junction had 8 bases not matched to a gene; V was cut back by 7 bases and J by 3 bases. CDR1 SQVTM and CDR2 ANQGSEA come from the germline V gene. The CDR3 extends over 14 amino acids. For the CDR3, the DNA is TGCAGCGCCGCACAGGGGGCTCTGACAGATACGCAGTATTTT. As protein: CSAAQGALTDTQYF.

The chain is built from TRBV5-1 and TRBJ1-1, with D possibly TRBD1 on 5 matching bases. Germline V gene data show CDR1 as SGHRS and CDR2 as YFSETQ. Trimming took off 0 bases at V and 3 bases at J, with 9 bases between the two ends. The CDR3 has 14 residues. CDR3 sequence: CASSLAGGDTEAFF. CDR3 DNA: TGCGCCAGCAGCTTGGCCGGAGGGGACACTGAAGCTTTCTTT.

The CDR3 loop reads CASNYLQGHIQPQHF. The CDR3 DNA sequence: TGTGCCAGCAACTACCTACAGGGGCATATTCAGCCCCAGCATTTT. The J gene is TRBJ1-5, the V gene TRBV28, with TRBD1 matching over 7 bases. This CDR3 is 15 amino acids long. Germline V gene lookup returns CDR1 MDHEN and CDR2 SYDVKM. V shed 7 bases and J 6 bases; nucleotides not matched to a gene: 12. Drawing the rest from reference TRBV28 and TRBJ1-5, the complete variable domain is DVKVTQSSRYLVKRTGEKVFLECVQDMDHENMFWYRQDPGLGLRLIYFSYDVKMKEKGDIPEGYSVSREKKERFSLILESASTNQTSMYLCASNYLQGHIQPQHFGDGTRLSIL.

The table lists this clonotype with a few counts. The CDR3 protein is CASSPPRVNTGELFF. CDR3 sequence (DNA): TGTGCCAGCTCACCACCGAGGGTAAACACCGGGGAGCTGTTTTTT. The genes are TRBV18 and TRBJ2-2; weak D call: TRBD2 (5 bases). Germline CDR1 and CDR2: KGHSH and LQKENI. The length of the CDR3 is 15 residues. V was shortened by 0 bases and J by 2 bases, with 7 bases between the two germline ends.

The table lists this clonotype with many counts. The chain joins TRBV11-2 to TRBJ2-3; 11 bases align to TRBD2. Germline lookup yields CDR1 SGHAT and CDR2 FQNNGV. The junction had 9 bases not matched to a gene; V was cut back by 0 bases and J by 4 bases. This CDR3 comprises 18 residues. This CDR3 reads CASSLEGTSGGRPDTQYF. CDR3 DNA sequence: TGTGCCAGCAGCTTAGAGGGAACTAGCGGGGGTAGACCAGATACGCAGTATTTT. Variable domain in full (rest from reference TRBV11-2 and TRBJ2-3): EAGVAQSPRYKIIEKRQSVAFWCNPISGHATLYWYQQILGQGPKLLIQFQNNGVVDDSQLPKDRFSAERLKGVDSTLKIQPAKLEDSAVYLCASSLEGTSGGRPDTQYFGPGTRLTVL.

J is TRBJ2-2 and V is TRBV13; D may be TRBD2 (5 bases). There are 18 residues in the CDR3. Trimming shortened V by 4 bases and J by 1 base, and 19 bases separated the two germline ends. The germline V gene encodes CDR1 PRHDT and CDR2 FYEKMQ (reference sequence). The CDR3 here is CASSSRTPAVKNTGELFF. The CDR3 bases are TGTGCCAGCAGCTCCCGGACTCCAGCCGTCAAGAACACCGGGGAGCTGTTTTTT.

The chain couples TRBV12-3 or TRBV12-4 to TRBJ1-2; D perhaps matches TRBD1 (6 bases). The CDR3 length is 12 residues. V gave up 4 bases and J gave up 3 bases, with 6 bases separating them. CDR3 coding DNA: TGTGCCAGCAGTTACAGGGACTATGGCTACACCTTC. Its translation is CASSYRDYGYTF.

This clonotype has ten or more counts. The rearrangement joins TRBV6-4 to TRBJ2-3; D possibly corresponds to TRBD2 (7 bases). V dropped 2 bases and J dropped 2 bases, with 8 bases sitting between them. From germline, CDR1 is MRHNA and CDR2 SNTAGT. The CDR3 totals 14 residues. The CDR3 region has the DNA TGTGCCAGCAGTGACGGGGGGGCCACAGATACGCAGTATTTT. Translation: CASSDGGATDTQYF.

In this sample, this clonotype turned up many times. The CDR3 DNA follows: TGTGCCAGCAGCGCGAGACAGGGGGTAAAGCAGTACTTC. Translated: CASSARQGVKQYF. The chain has TRBV7-2 and TRBJ2-7, with TRBD1 matching over 9 bases. This CDR3 is 13 amino acids long. The germline CDR1 and CDR2 sequences are SGHTA and FQGNSA. V shed 5 bases, J shed 8 bases, and the junction held 7 bases outside the gene matches.

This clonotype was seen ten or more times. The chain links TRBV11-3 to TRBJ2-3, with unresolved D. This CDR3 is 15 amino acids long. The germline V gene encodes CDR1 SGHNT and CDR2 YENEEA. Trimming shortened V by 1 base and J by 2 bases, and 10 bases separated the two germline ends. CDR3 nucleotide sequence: TGTGCCAGCAGCTTAGGCGGCGGAATCACAGATACGCAGTATTTT. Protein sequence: CASSLGGGITDTQYF.